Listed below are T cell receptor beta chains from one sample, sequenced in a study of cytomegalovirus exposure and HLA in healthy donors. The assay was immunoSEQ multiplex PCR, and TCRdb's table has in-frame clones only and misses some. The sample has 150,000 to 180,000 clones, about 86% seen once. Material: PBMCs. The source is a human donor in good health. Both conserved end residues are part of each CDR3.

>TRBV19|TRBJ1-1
CASSTFSLLDSATGSTEAFF
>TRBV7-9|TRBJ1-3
CASSLVPVSSGNTIYF
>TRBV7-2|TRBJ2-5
CASSRRSRPGETQYF
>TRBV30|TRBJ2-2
CAWTRTGELFF
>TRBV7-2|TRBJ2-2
CASYDRAFPGELFF
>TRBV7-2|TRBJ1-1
CASSLADRANTEAFF
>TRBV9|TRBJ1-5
CASSVGGRDQPQHF
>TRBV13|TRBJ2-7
CASSPRTGGGEQYF
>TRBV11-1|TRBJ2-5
CASSSPGQGQETQYF
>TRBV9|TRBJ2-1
CASSPSGFAYNEQFF
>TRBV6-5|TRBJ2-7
CASSYTGGTYEQYF
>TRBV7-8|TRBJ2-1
CASSLGQYNEQFF
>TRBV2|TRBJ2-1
CASRGLAGGYNEQFF
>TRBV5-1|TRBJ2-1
CASSLARNRGNEQFF
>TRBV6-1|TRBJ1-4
CASRGAGNEKLFF
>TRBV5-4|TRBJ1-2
CASSLGQDIRSYGYTF
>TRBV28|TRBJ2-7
CASRGTGHYEQYF
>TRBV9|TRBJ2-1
CASRNMWLDYYWNEQFF
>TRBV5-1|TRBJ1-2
CASSYDSTSGYTF
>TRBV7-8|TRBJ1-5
CASSVRGQRQPQHF
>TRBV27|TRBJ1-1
CASSFKGREAFF
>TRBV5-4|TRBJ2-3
CASSSSYSTGADTQYF
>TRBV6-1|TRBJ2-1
CASSVRGEQFF
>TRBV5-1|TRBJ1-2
CASSLVDSSMNYGYTF
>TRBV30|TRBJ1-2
CAWSVRGGDGYTF
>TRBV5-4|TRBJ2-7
CASSKDRSTYEQYF
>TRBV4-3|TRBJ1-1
CASSPQGQGRTEAFF
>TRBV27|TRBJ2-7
CASWPVSYEQYF
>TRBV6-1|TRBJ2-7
CASRAGTGAYEQYF
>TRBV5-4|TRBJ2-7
CASSSGQGNPYEQYF
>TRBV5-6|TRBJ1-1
CASSWDSNTEAFF
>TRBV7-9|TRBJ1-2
CATVSGTNYGYTF
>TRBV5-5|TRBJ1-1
CASSSTGGLRPEAFF
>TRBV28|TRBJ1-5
CASRKRRGTGGVSNQPQHF
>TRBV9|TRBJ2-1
CASSQRRTGVLNEQFF
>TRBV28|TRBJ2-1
CASSLGDFPNEQFF
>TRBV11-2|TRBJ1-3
CASSHGQGPGNTIYF
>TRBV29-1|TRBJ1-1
CSVEGVGGKTEAFF
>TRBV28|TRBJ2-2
CASSSLPNTGELFF
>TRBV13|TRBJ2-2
CASSSLAGELFF
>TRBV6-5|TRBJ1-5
CASSPRQGAVQPQHF
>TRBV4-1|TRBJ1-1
CASSQRGEAFF
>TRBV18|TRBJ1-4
CASSQGQDEKLFF
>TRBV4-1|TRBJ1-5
CASSHSSRWAGANQPQHF
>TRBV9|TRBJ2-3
CASSVEVRADTQYF
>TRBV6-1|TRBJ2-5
CASSVSRGETQYF
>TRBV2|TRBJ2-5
CASAQGQGLRETQYF
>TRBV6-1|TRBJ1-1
CASSDANRLNTEAFF
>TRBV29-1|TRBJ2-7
CSTAFSGSPYEQYF
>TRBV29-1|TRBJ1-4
CSVQTGSATNEKLFF
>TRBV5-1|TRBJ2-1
CASSSVGVSGVYNEQFF
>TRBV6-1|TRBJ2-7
CASSGGQGFHEQYF
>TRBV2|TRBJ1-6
CASSEATGRNSPLHF
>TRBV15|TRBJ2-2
CATSTRLAGGTGELFF